This T cell receptor beta chain was observed in a study of shared clonotypes between healthy human individuals. Naive CD8 cells were CD45RO-negative, positively selected for CCR7, excluding terminally differentiated effector memory CD45RA+ cells. Every donor, a Caucasian adult, lived in Nashville, Tennessee. The CDR3 is made up of 16 amino acids. Germline V gives CDR1 SGHVS, CDR2 FQNEAQ. V was cut by 5 bases and J by 1 base, with 15 bases left in between. Concerning this clone: Its antigen is undetermined.

Original processing methods: Junction-only sequences produced by ImmunoSEQ had no quality scores, so filtering differed. Clones were sequenced by immunoSEQ multiplex PCR, and TCRdb holds only the in-frame ones, with some missing. The D gene and trimming were derived from the DNA, and the V and J assignments and clone size from that table. Altogether over 800,000 clones are present, nearly 95% being singletons, with the ten largest covering 24%. Study-level findings and limits: Sharing across several donors was seen in around 5% of naive CD4 clonotypes. Estimated richness values were generally larger in naive subsets than in memory subsets.

The specimen sequenced was naive CD8+ T cells sorted from blood. The TCR originated in a man aged 30 to 45 in good health. This chain uses TRBV7-8 with TRBJ1-5; D is perhaps TRBD1 (6 bases). The CDR3 region is CASSERGARSNQPQHF. The CDR3, as DNA: TGTGCCAGCAGCGAACGGGGGGCGAGGAGCAATCAGCCCCAGCATTTT.